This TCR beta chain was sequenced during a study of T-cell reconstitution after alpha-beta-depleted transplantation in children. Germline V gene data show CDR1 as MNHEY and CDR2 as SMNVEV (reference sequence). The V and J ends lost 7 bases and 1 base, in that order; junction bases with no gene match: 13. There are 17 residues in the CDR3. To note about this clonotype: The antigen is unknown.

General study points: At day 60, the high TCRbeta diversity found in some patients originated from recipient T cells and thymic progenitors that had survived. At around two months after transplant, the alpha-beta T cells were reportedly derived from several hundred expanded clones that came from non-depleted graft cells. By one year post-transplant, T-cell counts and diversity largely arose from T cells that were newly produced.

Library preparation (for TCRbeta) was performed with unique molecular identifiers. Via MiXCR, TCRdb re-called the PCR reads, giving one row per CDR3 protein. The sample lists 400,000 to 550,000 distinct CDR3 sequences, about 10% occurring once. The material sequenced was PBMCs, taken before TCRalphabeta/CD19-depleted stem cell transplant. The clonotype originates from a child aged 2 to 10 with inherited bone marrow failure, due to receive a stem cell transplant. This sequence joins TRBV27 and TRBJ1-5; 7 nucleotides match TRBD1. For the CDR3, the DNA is TGTGCCAGCACCCCCTATTGGGACAGCTTGAGCAATCAGCCCCAGCATTTT. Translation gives CASTPYWDSLSNQPQHF.